One sample yielded the 22 T cell receptor beta chains listed below, sequenced in a study of T-cell reconstitution after alpha-beta-depleted transplantation in children. The authors prepared the TCRbeta library with unique molecular identifiers. Each CDR3 protein is one row after TCRdb ran MiXCR on the PCR reads. This table holds 150,000 to 250,000 distinct CDR3 sequences, 6.3% found once. The starting material was PBMCs, obtained before TCRalphabeta/CD19-depleted stem cell transplant. These receptor sequences come from a girl in the first two years of life with combined immunodeficiency, due to receive a stem cell transplant.

This clonotype was counted only a few times. This chain joins TRBV29-1 and TRBJ2-7; 11 bases line up with TRBD1. Germline CDR1 reads SQVTM; CDR2 reads ANQGSEA. The CDR3 loop spans 15 amino acids. With 6 bases clipped from V and 5 bases from J, the junction kept 12 bases outside the gene matches. The DNA of the CDR3 is TGCAGCGTCCCTTTGGACAGGGGGCGTTTACACGAGCAGTACTTC. Protein product: CSVPLDRGRLHEQYF.

On this clonotype itself: Germline and junction disagree at one end, which may indicate a read error. This CDR3 reads CGTSDPYRTSGEGFGTDTQYF. The CDR3 coding sequence is TGTGGCACCAGTGACCCTTACCGGACTAGCGGGGAAGGATTCGGCACAGATACGCAGTATTTT. The chain uses TRBV24-1 and TRBJ2-3; the match to TRBD2 covers 12 bases. The length of the CDR3 is 21 residues. Germline V gives CDR1 KGHDR, CDR2 SFDVKD.

A few counts support this clonotype. The genes are TRBV5-1 and TRBJ1-2, with 9 bases matching TRBD1. Germline-derived CDR1 and CDR2 are SGHRS and YFSETQ. Trimming at V came to 4 bases and at J to 6 bases, leaving 19 bases not matched to a gene. The CDR3 length is 18 residues. The CDR3 DNA reads as TGCGCCAGCAGCAGGCACACGGGACAGGGCGACGCGTGGCATGGCTACACCTTC. Translated, it gives CASSRHTGQGDAWHGYTF.

This clonotype was seen many times. The rearrangement uses TRBV4-3 and TRBJ2-3, with 8 bases fitting TRBD2. J was trimmed by 6 bases and V by 1 base; bases with no gene match: 3. The CDR3 totals 14 residues. Germline CDR1 is LGHNA and CDR2 is YSLEER. The DNA of the CDR3 is TGCGCCAGCAGCCAAGGACTAGCGATGGATACGCAGTATTTT. Translation gives CASSQGLAMDTQYF.

Ten or more counts support this clonotype. V gene TRBV3-1 combines with J gene TRBJ2-1; D uncertain. The V end was cut by 1 base, the J end by 0 bases, with 4 bases between. CDR1 LGHDT and CDR2 YNNKEL come from the germline V gene (reference sequence). The length of the CDR3 is 14 residues. The chain's CDR3 is CASSQGVSYNEQFF. Here the CDR3 DNA reads TGTGCCAGCAGCCAAGGGGTCTCCTACAATGAGCAGTTCTTC.

This clonotype was picked up many times. This chain connects TRBV7-3 to TRBJ2-1; 9 bases match TRBD2. Trimming took 5 bases from V and 0 from J; bases not matched to a gene: 14. CDR1 and CDR2 (germline): SGHTA, FQGTGA. The CDR3 spans 19 residues. The CDR3 protein is CASSPKGLAPLSSYNEQFF. The CDR3 bases are TGTGCCAGCAGCCCCAAGGGACTAGCCCCCTTAAGCTCCTACAATGAGCAGTTCTTC.

This clonotype was recorded many times. The chain recombines TRBV7-9 with TRBJ2-1, with TRBD2 as a possible D gene (6 bases). The CDR3 totals 14 residues. The germline gives CDR1 SEHNR, CDR2 FQNEAQ (reference sequence). Trimming cost V 0 bases and J 7 bases, with 10 bases left between them. The CDR3 here is CASSLAWEVNEQFF. The CDR3 DNA reads TGTGCCAGCAGCTTAGCGTGGGAGGTGAATGAGCAGTTCTTC. Complete variable domain (other parts from reference TRBV7-9 and TRBJ2-1): DTGVSQNPRHKITKRGQNVTFRCDPISEHNRLYWYRQTLGQGPEFLTYFQNEAQLEKSRLLSDRFSAERPKGSFSTLEIQRTEQGDSAMYLCASSLAWEVNEQFFGPGTRLTVL.

This clonotype was counted ten times or more. The genes are TRBV11-1 and TRBJ2-1; 9 bases align to TRBD2. The CDR3 is 15 amino acids. Germline V gene data show CDR1 as SGHAT and CDR2 as FQDESV (reference sequence). With V trimmed by 1 base and J by 6 bases, 4 bases remained unmatched. In nucleotides, the CDR3 is TGTGCCAGCAGCTTAGAAGCGGGAGGTGGCAATGAGCAGTTCTTC. Its protein product is CASSLEAGGGNEQFF. Drawing the rest from reference TRBV11-1 and TRBJ2-1, the complete variable domain is EAEVAQSPRYKITEKSQAVAFWCDPISGHATLYWYRQILGQGPELLVQFQDESVVDDSQLPKDRFSAERLKGVDSTLKIQPAELGDSAMYLCASSLEAGGGNEQFFGPGTRLTVL.

This clonotype came up many times. CDR3 in DNA: TGCGCCAGCAGTCTTAGCTCCGAGCAGTACTTC. It is translated as CASSLSSEQYF. The rearrangement links TRBV5-1 to TRBJ2-7; D unresolved. The length of the CDR3 is 11 residues. The V end was cut by 5 bases, the J end by 6 bases, with 9 bases between. Germline V gene sequence: CDR1 SGHRS, CDR2 YFSETQ.

There are many counts of this clonotype. The V gene is TRBV28, the J gene TRBJ2-3, with D possibly TRBD2 on 5 matching bases. The V gene's germline CDR1 is MDHEN and CDR2 SYDVKM. The CDR3 spans 19 residues. V shed 6 bases and J shed 0 bases, with 25 bases lying between them. DNA for the CDR3: TGTGCCAGCAGCCCCCCGGGCGGGCGGTACTTCGCTAGCACAGATACGCAGTATTTT. Its translation is CASSPPGGRYFASTDTQYF.

V is TRBV7-8 and J is TRBJ1-2, with a weak D call TRBD1 (6 bases). Deletions cut 4 bases from V and 4 bases from J, with 13 bases between. Germline V lookup: CDR1 SGHVS, CDR2 FQNEAQ. The CDR3 runs to 14 residues. Here the CDR3 DNA reads TGTGCCAGCAGCTACCTGGACAGATTCTATGGCTACACCTTC. Amino acid sequence: CASSYLDRFYGYTF.

At least ten counts were recorded for this clonotype. The rearrangement uses TRBV7-2 and TRBJ2-3, with D tentatively TRBD1 or TRBD2 (5 bases each). CDR3 length equals 15 residues. Trimming cost V 1 base and J 1 base, with 9 bases left between them. Germline V gene data show CDR1 as SGHTA and CDR2 as FQGNSA. The DNA of the CDR3 is TGTGCCAGCAGCTTAGGAGGGGTAGGCACAGATACGCAGTATTTT. Its protein product is CASSLGGVGTDTQYF. Combining the CDR3 with reference TRBV7-2 and TRBJ2-3 gives the whole variable domain GAGVSQSPSNKVTEKGKDVELRCDPISGHTALYWYRQSLGQGLEFLIYFQGNSAPDKSGLPSDRFSAERTGGSVSTLTIQRTQQEDSAVYLCASSLGGVGTDTQYFGPGTRLTVL.

This clonotype was seen at least ten times. The gene calls are TRBV29-1 and TRBJ1-2; possibly TRBD1 for D (6 bases). The CDR3 contains 14 residues. Deletions cut 5 bases from V and 3 bases from J, with 16 bases between. Germline-derived CDR1 and CDR2 are SQVTM and ANQGSEA. In nucleotides, the CDR3 is TGCAGCGTTAGGGGCTTCCGACAGGACTATGGCTACACCTTC. Its protein is CSVRGFRQDYGYTF.

This clonotype was observed at least ten times. The genes are TRBV5-1 and TRBJ2-3; D might be TRBD1 (6 bases). The CDR3 has 14 amino acids. The V and J ends lost 4 bases and 6 bases respectively, with 15 bases between them. In germline, CDR1 is SGHRS, CDR2 YFSETQ. Written as DNA, the CDR3 is TGCGCCAGCAGCCGGGCAGGGGCAGGGGATACGCAGTATTTT. This encodes CASSRAGAGDTQYF.

This clonotype has at least ten counts. This sequence joins TRBV29-1 and TRBJ2-7; TRBD2 matches 8 bases. Germline lookup yields CDR1 SQVTM and CDR2 ANQGSEA. The CDR3 extends over 13 amino acids. V dropped 3 bases and J dropped 3; count of bases not matched to a gene: 4. CDR3 loop: CSVEESGGYEQYF. In DNA, the CDR3 is TGCAGCGTTGAGGAGAGCGGGGGCTACGAGCAGTACTTC.

This clonotype has at least ten counts. The chain combines TRBV10-3 with TRBJ2-5, with 8 bases identical to TRBD1. This CDR3 region has 15 residues. V shed 0 bases, J shed 3 bases, and the junction held 3 bases outside the gene matches. CDR1 and CDR2 from the germline V gene are ENHRY and SYGVKD. CDR3 nucleotides: TGTGCCATCAGTGAGTCATTGGACAGGGAAGAGACCCAGTACTTC. Its translation is CAISESLDREETQYF.

Details on this clonotype: A read error may explain this, as a much larger clone is one base away. This chain uses TRBV20-1 with TRBJ2-3, with 7 bases aligning to TRBD2. CDR1 is DFQATT and CDR2 is SNEGSKA in the germline V gene (reference sequence). This CDR3 comprises 17 residues. CDR3 coding DNA: TGCTGTGCTAGGTTTGTTTCCCCGGGACTAATCACAGATACGCAGTATTTT. It codes for CCARFVSPGLITDTQYF.

This clonotype was recorded at least ten times. The gene calls are TRBV28 and TRBJ2-7; D may be TRBD2 (5 bases). The CDR3 covers 15 residues. Trimming took 6 bases from V and 3 from J, leaving 18 bases between them. Germline V gene lookup returns CDR1 MDHEN and CDR2 SYDVKM. DNA for the CDR3: TGTGCCAGCAGACTCTCCACCGGGATCAACTACGAGCAGTACTTC. The encoded protein is CASRLSTGINYEQYF.

This clonotype was counted at least ten times. The CDR3 sequence is CASSESSYNEQFF. The CDR3 region has the DNA TGTGCCAGCTCTGAAAGCTCCTACAATGAGCAGTTCTTC. V is TRBV12-3 or TRBV12-4 and J is TRBJ2-1, with D hard to call. V was cut by 8 bases and J by 0 bases, with 8 bases left in between. The CDR3 has 13 residues.

This clonotype was observed many times. The chain couples TRBV2 to TRBJ2-5; no definite D call. The CDR3 length is 13 residues. The germline CDR1 and CDR2 sequences are SNHLY and FYNNEI. V shed 4 bases and J shed 0 bases, with 6 bases lying between them. The CDR3 DNA reads as TGTGCCAGCAGTGGGGCAAACCAAGAGACCCAGTACTTC. It yields the protein CASSGANQETQYF.

This clonotype was seen many times. V and J are TRBV3-1 and TRBJ2-3; D unresolved. CDR3 length equals 13 residues. Germline V lookup: CDR1 LGHDT, CDR2 YNNKEL (reference sequence). Trimming stripped 0 bases from V and 5 bases from J, with 6 bases between. In DNA form, the CDR3 reads TGTGCCAGCAGCCAAGAAGGAAGAGATACGCAGTATTTT. Its translation is CASSQEGRDTQYF.

In its sample, this clonotype was seen many times. V usage is TRBV12-3 or TRBV12-4 and J usage is TRBJ2-1, with D perhaps matching TRBD1 (5 bases). V lost 3 bases and J 10 bases, leaving 13 bases between the germline ends. The CDR3 loop spans 13 amino acids. CDR3: CASSFMGRQEQFF. In DNA, the CDR3 is TGTGCCAGCAGTTTTATGGGGCGTCAGGAGCAGTTCTTC.